A selection of T cell receptor beta chains follows, all from one sample in a study of T cells in Graves' hyperthyroidism and ophthalmopathy. TCRdb processed the multiplex PCR reads anew with MiXCR; each CDR3 protein has one entry. Of about 600,000 distinct CDR3 sequences detected, about 16% appear once; the ten largest clones hold roughly 3.3%. The specimen sequenced was blood. The receptors were gathered from a woman aged 35 to 49 with Graves' ophthalmopathy. The CDR3 runs from the conserved cysteine through the conserved F or W. D genes are given only for firm matches. Clone size is stated in some rows and not others, as once, few, many or a class when expanded.

D gene,V gene,J gene,clone size,CDR3 protein,CDR3 DNA
TRBD1,TRBV29-1,TRBJ2-3,many,CSARSLDRDSDTQYF,TGCAGCGCCCGGAGCCTTGACAGGGATTCAGATACGCAGTATTTT
NA,TRBV5-1,TRBJ2-2,many,CASSLVQGGTGELFF,TGCGCCAGCAGCTTGGTGCAGGGTGGAACCGGGGAGCTGTTTTTT
TRBD1,TRBV2,TRBJ1-2,many,CASSGTGDVGHGYTF,TGTGCCAGCAGCGGGACAGGGGACGTCGGCCATGGCTACACCTTC
NA,TRBV6-1,TRBJ2-7,many,CASSYLREQYF,TGTGCCAGCAGTTATCTCCGCGAGCAGTACTTC
NA,TRBV18,TRBJ2-3,many,CASSRDAGGTDTQYF,TGTGCCAGCAGCCGGGACGCTGGTGGCACAGATACGCAGTATTTT
NA,TRBV10-3,TRBJ2-5,NA,CAISDPSVQTQYF,TGTGCCATCAGTGACCCTAGCGTACAGACCCAGTACTTC
NA,TRBV20-1,TRBJ2-2,NA,CSARDTASPTNTGELFF,TGCAGTGCTAGAGATACAGCGTCCCCCACGAACACCGGGGAGCTGTTTTTT
NA,TRBV2,TRBJ2-3,few,CASSGGFSQYF,TGTGCCAGCAGTGGAGGTTTCTCGCAGTATTTT
NA,TRBV5-1,TRBJ2-1,few,CASSPLAGSSYNEQFF,TGCGCCAGCAGCCCCCTGGCGGGAAGCTCCTACAATGAGCAGTTCTTC
TRBD1,TRBV7-3,TRBJ2-1,many,CASSQQGGQLNNEQFF,TGTGCCAGCAGCCAACAAGGGGGACAGTTGAACAATGAGCAGTTCTTC
NA,TRBV15,TRBJ2-1,many,CATSKLNEQFF,TGTGCCACCAGCAAGTTGAATGAGCAGTTCTTC
NA,TRBV11-2,TRBJ2-2,many,CASSLAQSSNTGELFF,TGTGCCAGCAGCTTAGCACAAAGCTCGAACACCGGGGAGCTGTTTTTT
TRBD1,TRBV2,TRBJ1-2,NA,CASTTGQGAIGYTF,TGTGCCAGCACCACCGGACAGGGGGCGATAGGCTACACCTTC
NA,TRBV19,TRBJ2-7,NA,CATGPSYEQYF,TGTGCGACCGGGCCCTCCTACGAGCAGTACTTC
NA,TRBV6-1,TRBJ1-4,many,CASSEVRGANEKLFF,TGTGCCAGCAGTGAAGTGCGGGGGGCTAATGAAAAACTGTTTTTT
NA,TRBV12-3/TRBV12-4,TRBJ2-5,NA,CAGMERAGGETQYF,TGTGCCGGCATGGAGCGGGCAGGTGGGGAGACCCAGTACTTC
NA,TRBV19,TRBJ1-5,NA,CASSSRLFQHF,TGTGCCAGTAGTTCTCGACTCTTCCAGCATTTT
NA,TRBV27,TRBJ2-2,few,CASSLSEDPSTGELFF,TGTGCCAGCAGTTTATCCGAGGACCCGTCCACCGGGGAGCTGTTTTTT
NA,TRBV19,TRBJ1-5,NA,CASSIVRISNQPQHF,TGTGCCAGTAGTATAGTACGGATTTCCAATCAGCCCCAGCATTTT
NA,TRBV29-1,TRBJ1-2,few,CSVVWIWGGQDGYTF,TGCAGCGTTGTTTGGATCTGGGGGGGGCAGGATGGCTACACCTTC
TRBD1,TRBV2,TRBJ1-1,many,CASSVPGGTEAFF,TGTGCCAGCAGTGTCCCAGGGGGCACTGAAGCTTTCTTT
NA,TRBV3-1,TRBJ2-4,NA,CASSQQMGSLYF,TGTGCCAGCAGCCAACAAATGGGGTCTTTGTACTTC
NA,TRBV5-1,TRBJ1-5,NA,CASSLGDGPNNQPQHF,TGCGCCAGCAGCTTGGGGGACGGGCCGAACAATCAGCCCCAGCATTTT
NA,TRBV3-1,TRBJ2-1,many,CASSQDGGMKGNEQFF,TGTGCCAGCAGCCAAGACGGTGGGATGAAAGGGAATGAGCAGTTCTTC
TRBD2,TRBV20-1,TRBJ2-2,few,CSAREGASGRAAGELFF,TGCAGTGCTAGAGAGGGGGCGAGCGGGAGGGCCGCCGGGGAGCTGTTTTTT
NA,TRBV4-1,TRBJ1-6,NA,CASSQERTPLPLHF,TGCGCCAGCAGCCAAGAACGGACTCCCCTACCCCTCCACTTT
TRBD2,TRBV6-1,TRBJ2-3,few,CASSENFGGGSTDTQYF,TGTGCCAGCAGTGAAAACTTTGGGGGGGGGAGCACAGATACGCAGTATTTT
NA,TRBV27,TRBJ1-2,NA,CASSSPLRGDYGYTF,TGTGCCAGCAGTTCGCCCCTCCGAGGGGACTATGGCTACACCTTC
TRBD2,TRBV6-5,TRBJ2-2,few,CASSYSRGGPTGELFF,TGTGCCAGCAGTTACTCGCGGGGGGGCCCCACCGGGGAGCTGTTTTTT
NA,TRBV4-2,TRBJ1-2,NA,CASSQDAASEYGYTF,TGTGCCAGCAGCCAAGATGCGGCGTCAGAATATGGCTACACCTTC
NA,TRBV20-1,TRBJ1-3,few,CSARTDANSGNTIYF,TGCAGTGCTAGAACGGACGCCAACTCTGGAAACACCATATATTTT
NA,TRBV28,TRBJ2-3,few,CASSRSSGTQYF,TGTGCCAGCAGCCGTTCGAGCGGTACGCAGTATTTT
TRBD1,TRBV7-8,TRBJ1-2,many,CASSSGTGAYGYTF,TGTGCCAGCAGCTCAGGGACAGGGGCCTATGGCTACACCTTC
NA,TRBV7-8,TRBJ1-6,many,CASSRDYNSPLHF,TGTGCCAGCAGCCGGGACTATAATTCACCCCTCCACTTT
TRBD2,TRBV2,TRBJ2-3,many,CASLKRDSTDTQYF,TGTGCCAGCCTTAAGCGGGACTCCACAGATACGCAGTATTTT
TRBD1,TRBV6-2/TRBV6-3,TRBJ1-1,NA,CASRHDRGLTEAFF,TGTGCCAGCAGACACGACAGGGGGCTAACTGAAGCTTTCTTT
NA,TRBV6-4,TRBJ2-5,few,CASSDLGAQETQYF,TGTGCCAGCAGTGATCTTGGGGCCCAAGAGACCCAGTACTTC
TRBD2,TRBV4-1,TRBJ2-5,NA,CASSQAVGVAGEETQYF,TGCGCCAGCAGCCAAGCAGTGGGGGTAGCGGGGGAAGAGACCCAGTACTTC
NA,TRBV20-1,TRBJ1-5,many,CSAPGAYNQPQHF,TGCAGTGCCCCAGGCGCTTACAATCAGCCCCAGCATTTT
NA,TRBV6-1,TRBJ1-1,many,CASSEGHQNTEAFF,TGTGCCAGCAGTGAAGGACACCAGAACACTGAAGCTTTCTTT
NA,TRBV6-1,TRBJ1-1,NA,CASSDNQGTEAFF,TGTGCCAGCAGTGATAATCAGGGGACTGAAGCTTTCTTT
NA,TRBV30,TRBJ2-4,many,CAWSAPGLGDIQYF,TGTGCCTGGAGTGCCCCCGGGCTAGGGGACATTCAGTACTTC
TRBD1,TRBV20-1,TRBJ1-4,NA,CSARGQGGEKLFF,TGCAGTGCTAGGGGGCAGGGGGGTGAAAAACTGTTTTTT
TRBD1,TRBV6-5,TRBJ1-2,many,CASSSQGGRYGYTF,TGTGCCAGCAGTTCTCAGGGGGGACGCTATGGCTACACCTTC
NA,TRBV28,TRBJ2-1,many,CASSLSIDNEQFF,TGTGCCAGCAGCCTCTCGATCGATAATGAGCAGTTCTTC